The next 29 T cell receptor beta chains were all read from a single sample in a study of lymphopenia after photon versus proton radiotherapy. Some clones are missing from TCRdb's copy, which holds only in-frame ones; the method was immunoSEQ multiplex PCR. Among 150,000 to 200,000 clones, about 88% were seen once, and the ten largest hold approximately 4.8%. Source: peripheral blood, taken from a patient treated with photon-based radiotherapy. Receptor source: a man aged 45-60 years with gastric cancer.

Only one count was recorded for this clone. The chain recombines TRBV5-5 with TRBJ2-7; 11 bases are shared with TRBD2. The CDR3 has 16 residues. After removal of 3 bases from V and 3 bases from J, the junction contained 8 bases not matched to a gene. Germline CDR1 and CDR2: SGHKS and YYEKEE (reference sequence). The CDR3, as DNA: TGTGCCAGCAGCTCTCTTCGAACTAGCGGGAGCTACGAGCAGTACTTC. It encodes CASSSLRTSGSYEQYF.

V usage is TRBV6-6 and J usage is TRBJ2-5, with D tentatively TRBD1 (5 bases). V dropped 6 bases and J dropped 4 bases, with 21 bases sitting between them. In germline, CDR1 is MNHNY, CDR2 SVGAGI (reference sequence). The CDR3 covers 16 residues. The CDR3 spells CASSSNPAGPGETQYF. The CDR3 bases are TGTGCCAGCAGCTCCAACCCCGCAGGGCCGGGAGAGACCCAGTACTTC.

The chain uses TRBV18 and TRBJ2-7; TRBD2 matches at 10 bases. The V gene end was trimmed by 1 base and the J gene end by 0 bases; junction bases not matched to a gene: 3. This CDR3 is 16 amino acids long. Germline V gene lookup returns CDR1 KGHSH and CDR2 LQKENI. CDR3 residues: CASSPRTSGSSYEQYF. The CDR3 DNA reads as TGTGCCAGCTCACCACGGACTAGCGGATCCTCCTACGAGCAGTACTTC.

The rearrangement joins TRBV28 to TRBJ1-5; D is perhaps TRBD1 (6 bases). V lost 10 bases to trimming and J lost 3 bases, with 13 bases between them. The CDR3 sequence is 13 residues long. Looked up from germline, CDR1 is MDHEN and CDR2 is SYDVKM. CDR3 in amino acids: CATAGAFNQPQHF. The CDR3 region has the DNA TGTGCCACCGCAGGGGCCTTCAATCAGCCCCAGCATTTT.

This chain connects TRBV27 to TRBJ2-7, with D maybe TRBD1 (6 bases). The CDR3 runs 13 residues. The germline V and J ends were trimmed by 6 bases and 2 bases, with 11 bases remaining between them. Per the germline V gene, CDR1 is MNHEY and CDR2 is SMNVEV (reference sequence). CDR3 in amino acids: CASSYGQTYEQYF. The DNA of the CDR3 is TGTGCCAGCAGCTACGGACAGACCTACGAGCAGTACTTC.

The V call is TRBV27, the J call TRBJ1-1; no clear D. The CDR3 length is 17 residues. Germline V gene data show CDR1 as MNHEY and CDR2 as SMNVEV (reference sequence). V shed 4 bases and J shed 0 bases, with 18 bases lying between them. Here the CDR3 reads CASSSTWRRDLNTEAFF. CDR3 in DNA: TGTGCCAGCAGTTCCACCTGGAGGAGAGACTTGAACACTGAAGCTTTCTTT.

The gene calls are TRBV5-1 and TRBJ2-1, with 7 bases that match TRBD1. The germline gives CDR1 SGHRS, CDR2 YFSETQ. The CDR3 is made up of 14 amino acids. Germline trimming cut 4 bases from V and 9 bases from J; bases unmatched to any gene: 10. CDR3 amino acids: CASSHADRETEQFF. The CDR3 nucleotides read TGCGCCAGCAGCCATGCAGACAGGGAGACTGAGCAGTTCTTC.

CDR3 DNA: TGTGCCACCAGCGGATCTAGGACCCCCTACAATGAGCAGTTCTTC. Translation: CATSGSRTPYNEQFF. The chain uses TRBV15 and TRBJ2-1; D ambiguous. Germline V gene data show CDR1 as LNHNV and CDR2 as YYDKDF (reference sequence). Trimming pared 5 bases from V and 2 bases from J, leaving 13 bases between. This CDR3 comprises 15 residues. Drawing the rest from reference TRBV15 and TRBJ2-1, the complete variable domain is DAMVIQNPRYQVTQFGKPVTLSCSQTLNHNVMYWYQQKSSQAPKLLFHYYDKDFNNEADTPDNFQSRRPNTSFCFLDIRSPGLGDTAMYLCATSGSRTPYNEQFFGPGTRLTVL.

The chain joins TRBV27 to TRBJ2-7; D could derive from TRBD1 or TRBD2 (5 bases each). The CDR3 totals 15 residues. V was cut by 5 bases and J by 2 bases, with 16 bases left in between. CDR1 is MNHEY and CDR2 is SMNVEV in the germline V gene (reference sequence). CDR3 sequence: CASSPRGGPTYEQYF. The CDR3 region has the DNA TGTGCCAGCAGTCCTCGGGGCGGACCGACCTACGAGCAGTACTTC.

V and J are TRBV7-6 and TRBJ2-1; weak D call: TRBD1 (6 bases). V was clipped by 2 bases and J by 8 bases, with 16 bases between them. The CDR3 length is 15 residues. CDR1 SGHVS and CDR2 FNYEAQ come from the germline V gene. The CDR3 sequence is CASSLSPNRVDEQFF. As DNA, the CDR3 is TGTGCCAGCAGCTTATCCCCGAACAGGGTCGATGAGCAGTTCTTC.

V is TRBV27 and J is TRBJ1-2, with 8 bases that match TRBD1. With V trimmed by 0 bases and J by 3 bases, 9 bases remained unmatched. The CDR3 loop spans 17 amino acids. Germline V CDR1 and CDR2: MNHEY, SMNVEV (reference sequence). The CDR3 bases are TGTGCCAGCAGTTTATCGGGTTCAGGGGGCCTTTACTATGGCTACACCTTC. Translating it yields CASSLSGSGGLYYGYTF.

This chain connects TRBV6-5 to TRBJ2-2; 7 bases match TRBD2. The V gene's germline CDR1 is MNHEY and CDR2 SVGAGI. Losses at the gene ends were 2 bases for V and 4 bases for J; bases not matched to a gene: 4. The CDR3 has 15 residues. The CDR3 nucleotides read TGTGCCAGCAGTTACCCGGGGGGTGGCACCGGGGAGCTGTTTTTT. This codes for CASSYPGGGTGELFF.

The chain employs TRBV6-6 and TRBJ1-2; 7 nucleotides agree with TRBD1. This CDR3 is 15 amino acids long. CDR1 is MNHNY, CDR2 SVGAGI, per germline (reference sequence). With V trimmed by 6 bases and J by 8 bases, 15 bases remained unmatched. The CDR3, as DNA: TGTGCCAGCAGGTCAGGAGGCGACAGGGACGGGGGCTACACCTTC. Translation: CASRSGGDRDGGYTF.

The chain is built from TRBV9 and TRBJ2-3, with TRBD2 matching 8 bases. CDR3 length: 16 amino acids. Germline V gene sequence: CDR1 SGDLS, CDR2 YYNGEE. V trimming: 0 bases; J trimming: 5 bases; junction bases outside the gene matches: 8. DNA of the CDR3: TGTGCCAGCAGCGTAGGAGGAGCGGGAGTCAGAGATACGCAGTATTTT. It yields the protein CASSVGGAGVRDTQYF.

A single count supports this clone. The rearrangement joins TRBV11-3 to TRBJ2-3; 9 bases map to TRBD2. V trimming: 1 base; J trimming: 5 bases; junction bases outside the gene matches: 1. Germline CDR1 SGHNT, CDR2 YENEEA. This CDR3 comprises 14 residues. CDR3 residues: CASSLGREGDTQYF. The CDR3 nucleotides are TGTGCCAGCAGCTTAGGGCGGGAGGGAGATACGCAGTATTTT.

The genes are TRBV2 and TRBJ1-1; D not certain. The CDR3 has 11 residues. Trimming removed 7 bases from V and 7 bases from J, with 10 bases in between. Germline assignment: CDR1 SNHLY and CDR2 FYNNEI. DNA of the CDR3: TGTGCCAGCACCGTGGGATTTGAAGCTTTCTTT. Its protein product is CASTVGFEAFF. Using reference TRBV2 and TRBJ1-1 for the parts outside the CDR3, the full variable domain is EPEVTQTPSHQVTQMGQEVILRCVPISNHLYFYWYRQILGQKVEFLVSFYNNEISEKSEIFDDQFSVERPDGSNFTLKIRSTKLEDSAMYFCASTVGFEAFFGQGTRLTVV.

The table lists this clone with a few counts. This chain connects TRBV4-1 to TRBJ1-2; D is unclear. V lost 5 bases and J lost 0, with 13 bases in between. The CDR3 loop spans 15 amino acids. Germline-derived CDR1 and CDR2 are MGHRA and YSYEKL. CDR3 nucleotides: TGCGCCAGCAGCGCGCCTGGGAGAGCTAACTATGGCTACACCTTC. As protein: CASSAPGRANYGYTF.

J is TRBJ2-1 and V is TRBV30; TRBD2 aligns across 11 bases. Unmatched junction bases numbered 1, after V lost 1 base and J lost 2 bases. Germline CDR1 GTSNPN, CDR2 SVGIG (reference sequence). There are 15 residues in the CDR3. The chain's CDR3 is CAWSGLAGTYNEQFF. Here the CDR3 DNA reads TGTGCCTGGAGTGGACTAGCGGGGACCTACAATGAGCAGTTCTTC.

This clone has just a few counts. This chain joins TRBV5-1 and TRBJ1-5, with unresolved D. Germline V lookup: CDR1 SGHRS, CDR2 YFSETQ. This CDR3 has 15 residues. V was pared by 6 bases and J by 5 bases, with 18 bases between. The CDR3 here is CASTRGAGPDQPQHF. CDR3 bases: TGCGCCAGCACTCGTGGTGCGGGCCCCGATCAGCCCCAGCATTTT.

This chain joins TRBV30 and TRBJ2-5; D may correspond to TRBD1 or TRBD2 (6 bases each). V shed 3 bases and J shed 0 bases, with 14 bases lying between them. The CDR3 is 15 amino acids. Germline V gene data show CDR1 as GTSNPN and CDR2 as SVGIG (reference sequence). The CDR3 loop reads CAWRKRGRYQETQYF. The CDR3 nucleotides are TGTGCCTGGAGGAAGAGGGGGAGGTACCAAGAGACCCAGTACTTC.

The genes are TRBV6-5 and TRBJ2-7, with 8 bases aligning to TRBD1. Germline CDR1 and CDR2: MNHEY and SVGAGI. Unmatched junction bases numbered 8, after V lost 6 bases and J lost 4 bases. The CDR3 loop spans 14 amino acids. The CDR3 DNA is TGTGCCAGCAGCCCACGGACAGGGCTATACGAGCAGTACTTC. Protein: CASSPRTGLYEQYF.

The genes are TRBV29-1 and TRBJ1-5; 8 positions agree with TRBD1. The ends lost 2 bases at V and 2 bases at J; junction bases unmatched: 8. Germline V lookup: CDR1 SQVTM, CDR2 ANQGSEA. The length of the CDR3 is 16 residues. The CDR3 reads CSVEQPRTGCNQPQHF. The CDR3 nucleotides are TGCAGCGTTGAACAGCCCCGGACAGGGTGCAATCAGCCCCAGCATTTT. Filled out from reference TRBV29-1 and TRBJ1-5, the complete variable domain reads SAVISQKPSRDICQRGTSLTIQCQVDSQVTMMFWYRQQPGQSLTLIATANQGSEATYESGFVIDKFPISRPNLTFSTLTVSNMSPEDSSIYLCSVEQPRTGCNQPQHFGDGTRLSIL.

V usage is TRBV6-1 and J usage is TRBJ2-7, with TRBD1 matching 9 bases. Germline CDR1 reads MNHNS; CDR2 reads SASEGT. The CDR3 runs 14 residues. J was trimmed by 3 bases and V by 6 bases; bases with no gene match: 6. The CDR3 DNA reads as TGTGCCAGCAGAACCGGGACAGGGCGCTACGAGCAGTACTTC. Protein product: CASRTGTGRYEQYF.

The CDR3 DNA follows: TGTGCCAGCAGCCCGAAAGGAAGGGATCAGCCCCAGCATTTT. It codes for CASSPKGRDQPQHF. The V and J genes are TRBV9 and TRBJ1-5; no reliable D call. There are 14 residues in the CDR3. The V gene's germline CDR1 is SGDLS and CDR2 YYNGEE. V lost 4 bases and J lost 5, with 13 bases in between.

The V and J genes are TRBV4-1 and TRBJ2-1; possibly TRBD2 for D (6 bases). Germline V gene lookup returns CDR1 MGHRA and CDR2 YSYEKL. The CDR3 extends over 16 amino acids. Trimming stripped 1 base from V and 8 bases from J, with 18 bases between. This chain's CDR3 is CASSQAGPGVAHEQFF. The CDR3 coding sequence is TGCGCCAGCAGCCAAGCCGGGCCGGGAGTGGCCCATGAGCAGTTCTTC.

The V and J genes are TRBV4-1 and TRBJ2-3, with TRBD2 matching 9 bases. CDR1 is MGHRA and CDR2 is YSYEKL in the germline V gene. The CDR3 extends over 14 amino acids. The V segment lost 4 bases and the J segment 5 bases; nucleotides outside the gene matches: 4. CDR3 sequence: CASSRGGRGDTQYF. CDR3 nucleotides: TGCGCCAGCAGCCGGGGCGGGAGGGGAGATACGCAGTATTTT.

This rearrangement joins TRBV29-1 to TRBJ2-1, with 8 bases lining up with TRBD2. Germline values: CDR1 SQVTM, CDR2 ANQGSEA. The CDR3 is made up of 12 amino acids. The junction had 6 bases not matched to a gene; V was cut back by 8 bases and J by 6 bases. The DNA for the CDR3 is TGCAGCTCATCACGGGGGGGCAATGAGCAGTTCTTC. Its translation: CSSSRGGNEQFF.

The V call is TRBV15, the J call TRBJ1-3; D is uncertain. This CDR3 spans 15 amino acids. The V end lost 0 bases, the J end lost 3 bases, and 9 bases lay between the germline ends. Germline CDR1 and CDR2: LNHNV and YYDKDF (reference sequence). The CDR3 region has the DNA TGTGCCACCAGCAGAGACCACGGGGTTGGAAACACCATATATTTT. This translates into CATSRDHGVGNTIYF.

The chain has TRBV14 and TRBJ1-2, with D unclear. The CDR3 extends over 14 amino acids. Trimming took 0 bases from V and 2 from J, leaving 7 bases between them. Germline lookup yields CDR1 SGHDN and CDR2 FVKESK. DNA for the CDR3: TGTGCCAGCAGCCAAGACCGGTCAAACTATGGCTACACCTTC. Its protein is CASSQDRSNYGYTF.